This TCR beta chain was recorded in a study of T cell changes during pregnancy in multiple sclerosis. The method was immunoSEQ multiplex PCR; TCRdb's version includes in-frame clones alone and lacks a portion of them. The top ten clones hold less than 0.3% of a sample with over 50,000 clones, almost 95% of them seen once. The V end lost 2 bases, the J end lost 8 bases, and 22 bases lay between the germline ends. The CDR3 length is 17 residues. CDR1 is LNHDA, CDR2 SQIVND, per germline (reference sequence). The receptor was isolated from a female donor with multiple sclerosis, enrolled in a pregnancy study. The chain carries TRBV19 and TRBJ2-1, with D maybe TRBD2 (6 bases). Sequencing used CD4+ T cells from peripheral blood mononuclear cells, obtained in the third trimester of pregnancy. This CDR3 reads CASSIFSSGGVQDEQFF. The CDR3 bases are TGTGCCAGTAGTATATTCTCCAGCGGAGGGGTCCAGGATGAGCAGTTCTTC.